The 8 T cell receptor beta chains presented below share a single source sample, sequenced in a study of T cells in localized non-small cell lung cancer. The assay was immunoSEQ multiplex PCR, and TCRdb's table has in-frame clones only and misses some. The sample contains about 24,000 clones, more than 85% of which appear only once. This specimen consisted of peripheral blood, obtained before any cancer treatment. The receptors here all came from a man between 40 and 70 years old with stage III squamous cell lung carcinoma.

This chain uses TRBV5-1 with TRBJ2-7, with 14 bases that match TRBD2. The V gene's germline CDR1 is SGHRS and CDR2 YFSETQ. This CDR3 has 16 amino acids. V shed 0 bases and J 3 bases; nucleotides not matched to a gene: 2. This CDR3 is CASSLGGTSGGYEQYF. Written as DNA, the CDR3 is TGCGCCAGCAGCTTGGGCGGGACTAGCGGGGGCTACGAGCAGTACTTC.

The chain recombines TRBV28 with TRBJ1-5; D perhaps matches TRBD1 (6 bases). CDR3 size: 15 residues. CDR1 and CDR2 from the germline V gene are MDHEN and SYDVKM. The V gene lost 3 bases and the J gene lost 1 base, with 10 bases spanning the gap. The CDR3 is CASSFHRVSNQPQHF. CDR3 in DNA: TGTGCCAGCAGTTTTCACAGGGTGAGCAATCAGCCCCAGCATTTT.

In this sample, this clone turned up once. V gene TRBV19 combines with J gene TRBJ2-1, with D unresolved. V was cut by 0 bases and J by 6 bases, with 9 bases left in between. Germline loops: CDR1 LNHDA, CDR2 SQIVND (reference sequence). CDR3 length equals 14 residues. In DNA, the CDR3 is TGTGCCAGTAGTATAGATACCCAGAGCAATGAGCAGTTCTTC. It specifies CASSIDTQSNEQFF.

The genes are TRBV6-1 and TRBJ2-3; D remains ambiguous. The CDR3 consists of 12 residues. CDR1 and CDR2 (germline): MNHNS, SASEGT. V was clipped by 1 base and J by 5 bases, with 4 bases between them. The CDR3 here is CASSEVGDTQYF. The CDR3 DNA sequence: TGTGCCAGCAGTGAAGTTGGAGATACGCAGTATTTT.

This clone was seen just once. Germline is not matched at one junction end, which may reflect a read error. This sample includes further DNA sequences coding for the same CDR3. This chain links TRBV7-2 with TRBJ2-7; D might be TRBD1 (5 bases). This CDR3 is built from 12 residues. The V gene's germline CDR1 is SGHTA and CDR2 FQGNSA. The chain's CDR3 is CASSLDTNEQYF. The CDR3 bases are TGTGCCAGCAGCTTGGACACGAACGAGCAGTACTTT.

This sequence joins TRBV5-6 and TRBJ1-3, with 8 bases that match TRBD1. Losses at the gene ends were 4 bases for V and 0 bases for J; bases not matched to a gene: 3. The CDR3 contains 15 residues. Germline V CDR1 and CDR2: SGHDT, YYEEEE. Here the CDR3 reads CASSAGQGSGNTIYF. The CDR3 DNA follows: TGTGCCAGCAGCGCAGGACAGGGCTCTGGAAACACCATATATTTT.

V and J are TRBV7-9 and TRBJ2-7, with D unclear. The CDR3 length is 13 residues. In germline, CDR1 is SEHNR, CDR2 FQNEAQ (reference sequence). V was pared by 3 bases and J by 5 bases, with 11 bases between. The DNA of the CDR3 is TGTGCCAGCAGCTTTTTTGGGGATAACGAGCAGTACTTC. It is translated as CASSFFGDNEQYF.

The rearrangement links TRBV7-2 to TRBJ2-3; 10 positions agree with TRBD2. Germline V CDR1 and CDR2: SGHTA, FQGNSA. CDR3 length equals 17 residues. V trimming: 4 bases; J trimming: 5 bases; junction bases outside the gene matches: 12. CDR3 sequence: CASSSDGASGSGDTQYF. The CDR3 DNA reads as TGTGCCAGCAGCTCCGACGGGGCTAGCGGGAGTGGAGATACGCAGTATTTT.